Listed here are 32 T cell receptor beta chains from one sample, sequenced in a study of cytomegalovirus exposure and HLA in healthy donors. A multiplex PCR was run with 60 Vbeta primers and 13 Jbeta primers. Sequencing used immunoSEQ multiplex PCR; TCRdb keeps in-frame clones, though not all of them. The repertoire holds some 120,000 clones, with about 81% as singletons. Source material: PBMCs. The receptors derive from a man in his forties or fifties in good health and CMV-seronegative.

This chain uses TRBV7-2 with TRBJ2-1, with 13 bases lining up with TRBD2. The trim removed 3 bases at V and 8 bases at J, leaving 7 bases unmatched. Germline CDR1 reads SGHTA; CDR2 reads FQGNSA. The CDR3 spans 16 residues. CDR3 sequence: CASSFAGLAGADEQFF. The CDR3, as DNA: TGTGCCAGCAGCTTTGCCGGACTAGCGGGAGCAGATGAGCAGTTCTTC.

This chain joins TRBV11-2 and TRBJ2-1, with 8 bases identical to TRBD1. Germline CDR1 is SGHAT and CDR2 is FQNNGV. The CDR3 sequence is 18 residues long. J gave up 3 bases and V 5 bases, and 15 bases lay outside the gene matches. CDR3 sequence: CASSGNRRGQVFYNEQFF. The CDR3, as DNA: TGTGCCAGCAGCGGCAACCGCAGGGGACAGGTCTTCTACAATGAGCAGTTCTTC. The whole variable domain, filled in from reference TRBV11-2 and TRBJ2-1, reads EAGVAQSPRYKIIEKRQSVAFWCNPISGHATLYWYQQILGQGPKLLIQFQNNGVVDDSQLPKDRFSAERLKGVDSTLKIQPAKLEDSAVYLCASSGNRRGQVFYNEQFFGPGTRLTVL.

This clone appeared a single time. The DNA is omitted, as the CDR3 cannot be located on it reliably, and the CDR3 follows TCRdb's listing. The gene calls are TRBV6-5 and TRBJ1-1. Germline V lookup: CDR1 MNHEY, CDR2 SVGAGI. Inclusive of both ends, the CDR3 amounts to 13 amino acids. CDR3 protein: CASSPRVGAGTFF.

The chain employs TRBV27 and TRBJ1-6; a possible D gene is TRBD1 (6 bases). This CDR3 is 14 amino acids long. The V and J ends lost 3 bases and 9 bases respectively, with 12 bases between them. CDR1 is MNHEY and CDR2 is SMNVEV in the germline V gene (reference sequence). CDR3: CASSFQGLGSPLHF. The DNA for the CDR3 is TGTGCCAGCAGTTTTCAGGGGCTAGGTTCACCCCTCCACTTT.

The chain uses TRBV28 and TRBJ1-2, with TRBD1 matching 9 bases. CDR1 and CDR2 from the germline V gene are MDHEN and SYDVKM. The trim removed 4 bases at V and 4 bases at J, leaving 7 bases unmatched. There are 15 residues in the CDR3. Here the CDR3 DNA reads TGTGCCAGCAGTTCTCCGGGACAGGGTGGCTATGGCTACACCTTC. Amino acids: CASSSPGQGGYGYTF.

This clone was observed a handful of times. The chain combines TRBV19 with TRBJ1-1; D not resolved. The CDR3 totals 14 residues. Trimming removed 5 bases from V and 2 bases from J, with 12 bases in between. CDR1 and CDR2 from the germline V gene are LNHDA and SQIVND (reference sequence). The CDR3 region is CASSRPGFNTEAFF. The CDR3 region has the DNA TGTGCCAGTAGTCGCCCCGGGTTCAACACTGAAGCTTTCTTT.

This clone was recorded a few times. V is TRBV7-8 and J is TRBJ1-1, with TRBD1 as a possible D gene (6 bases). The CDR3 is 14 amino acids. The ends were cut back, 5 bases at V and 2 bases at J, with 12 bases in the middle. In germline, CDR1 is SGHVS, CDR2 FQNEAQ. In nucleotides, the CDR3 is TGTGCCAGCAGCAGACAGGAGAAAAACACTGAAGCTTTCTTT. It is translated as CASSRQEKNTEAFF.

This clone has more than one count but fewer than ten. The chain links TRBV18 to TRBJ2-3; the match to TRBD2 covers 7 bases. V shed 4 bases and J 3 bases; nucleotides not matched to a gene: 7. From germline, CDR1 is KGHSH and CDR2 LQKENI. The CDR3 runs 15 residues. DNA of the CDR3: TGTGCCAGCTCACGGGGCGGGGGAGCAACAGATACGCAGTATTTT. It codes for CASSRGGGATDTQYF.

The CDR3 sequence: CASSQTANNQPQHF. The CDR3 DNA reads as TGTGCCAGCAGTCAGACAGCTAACAATCAGCCCCAGCATTTT. This rearrangement joins TRBV6-1 to TRBJ1-5; the D gene is possibly TRBD1 (5 bases). This CDR3 comprises 14 residues. Trimming shortened V by 5 bases and J by 3 bases, and 11 bases separated the two germline ends. Looked up from germline, CDR1 is MNHNS and CDR2 is SASEGT.

This CDR3 reads CASSFNPDTIYF. The CDR3 DNA reads TGTGCCAGCAGCTTTAACCCAGACACCATATATTTT. The chain couples TRBV11-2 to TRBJ1-3; D gene unclear. The germline V gene encodes CDR1 SGHAT and CDR2 FQNNGV. V dropped 3 bases and J dropped 8 bases, with 8 bases sitting between them. The CDR3 covers 12 residues.

This clone was recorded once. The chain employs TRBV19 and TRBJ2-1; 7 bases align to TRBD2. The ends lost 5 bases at V and 3 bases at J; junction bases unmatched: 7. This CDR3 has 15 residues. The germline V gene has CDR1 LNHDA and CDR2 SQIVND (reference sequence). CDR3 residues: CASSLSSGYYNEQFF. The CDR3 DNA reads as TGTGCCAGTAGTCTCTCTAGCGGATACTACAATGAGCAGTTCTTC.

This sequence joins TRBV18 and TRBJ2-5; D is possibly TRBD1 (5 bases). Germline-derived CDR1 and CDR2 are KGHSH and LQKENI. The V end was cut by 1 base, the J end by 0 bases, with 9 bases between. The CDR3 spans 15 residues. The CDR3 protein is CASSPQGLYQETQYF. The CDR3 region has the DNA TGTGCCAGCTCACCACAGGGGTTGTACCAAGAGACCCAGTACTTC.

V is TRBV5-1 and J is TRBJ2-1; TRBD2 aligns across 11 bases. Germline V gives CDR1 SGHRS, CDR2 YFSETQ. This CDR3 is built from 15 residues. The junction had 5 bases not matched to a gene; V was cut back by 3 bases and J by 6 bases. CDR3 bases: TGCGCCAGCAGCTCTAGCGGGGGGATCATCAATGAGCAGTTCTTC. Protein: CASSSSGGIINEQFF.

This clone was counted a few times. CDR3 sequence: CASSEYRADNEKLFF. DNA for the CDR3: TGTGCCAGCAGCGAGTACAGGGCCGATAATGAAAAACTGTTTTTT. The rearrangement links TRBV28 to TRBJ1-4, with a tentative D call TRBD1 (6 bases). The ends were cut back, 6 bases at V and 4 bases at J, with 15 bases in the middle. The germline gives CDR1 MDHEN, CDR2 SYDVKM. The CDR3 has 15 residues.

This clone was seen a few times. The chain recombines TRBV7-6 with TRBJ1-2; 11 nucleotides match TRBD1. Losses at the gene ends were 3 bases for V and 0 bases for J; bases not matched to a gene: 9. Germline CDR1 is SGHVS and CDR2 is FNYEAQ. The length of the CDR3 is 18 residues. The CDR3 loop reads CASSLTGTGGIANYGYTF. The CDR3 bases are TGTGCCAGCAGCTTGACCGGGACAGGGGGAATCGCTAACTATGGCTACACCTTC.

This clone was observed once. The V and J genes are TRBV5-5 and TRBJ1-1; 7 positions agree with TRBD1. The ends lost 1 base at V and 0 bases at J; junction bases unmatched: 9. CDR1 SGHKS and CDR2 YYEKEE come from the germline V gene (reference sequence). This CDR3 is 17 amino acids long. The CDR3 nucleotides read TGTGCCAGCAGCTTGTCAAGGGACAGAGGAATGAACACTGAAGCTTTCTTT. The encoded protein is CASSLSRDRGMNTEAFF.

This clone was counted between two and nine times. This chain joins TRBV5-1 and TRBJ2-7; 11 nucleotides line up with TRBD2. The CDR3 totals 15 residues. V trimming: 4 bases; J trimming: 5 bases; junction bases outside the gene matches: 8. CDR1 SGHRS and CDR2 YFSETQ come from the germline V gene. The CDR3 here is CASSPSTSGSHEQYF. The DNA of the CDR3 is TGCGCCAGCAGCCCCTCAACTAGCGGGAGCCACGAGCAGTACTTC.

The chain is built from TRBV10-3 and TRBJ2-3; no definite D call. The V gene's germline CDR1 is ENHRY and CDR2 SYGVKD. Trimming removed 2 bases from V and 4 bases from J, with 4 bases in between. The CDR3 extends over 12 amino acids. The CDR3 spells CAISEIADTQYF. CDR3 nucleotide sequence: TGTGCCATCAGTGAGATCGCAGATACGCAGTATTTT.

The chain joins TRBV11-3 to TRBJ2-7, with TRBD1 as a possible D gene (6 bases). This CDR3 has 14 residues. Between the trimmed V and J ends, which lost 3 bases and 0 bases, there was a span of 9 bases. Germline values: CDR1 SGHNT, CDR2 YENEEA. CDR3 amino acids: CASSLTGDSYEQYF. The CDR3 DNA reads as TGTGCCAGCAGCTTGACAGGCGACTCCTACGAGCAGTACTTC.

V and J are TRBV29-1 and TRBJ2-1; 8 bases map to TRBD2. This CDR3 is built from 14 residues. V was clipped by 3 bases and J by 4 bases; unmatched bases: 5. Looked up from germline, CDR1 is SQVTM and CDR2 is ANQGSEA. CDR3: CSVDTSGLYNEQFF. The CDR3 nucleotides are TGCAGCGTTGATACTAGCGGCCTTTACAATGAGCAGTTCTTC.

This clone was counted a few times. The chain links TRBV10-2 to TRBJ1-2, with TRBD1 matching 8 bases. The CDR3 spans 16 residues. With V trimmed by 2 bases and J by 4 bases, 9 bases remained unmatched. The germline CDR1 and CDR2 sequences are WSHSY and SAAADI. CDR3 region: CASSERTGRILYGYTF. The CDR3 DNA reads TGCGCCAGCAGTGAGCGGACAGGGAGGATCCTCTATGGCTACACCTTC.

This chain connects TRBV7-2 to TRBJ1-5, with D unclear. V lost 1 base, J lost 5 bases, and 6 bases lay in between. The CDR3 is 13 residues long. The germline V gene has CDR1 SGHTA and CDR2 FQGNSA. CDR3 sequence: CASSLDRYQPQHF. The DNA for the CDR3 is TGTGCCAGCAGCTTAGATAGATATCAGCCCCAGCATTTT.

V gene TRBV19 combines with J gene TRBJ1-1; TRBD1 matches 8 bases. This CDR3 contains 14 residues. Unmatched junction bases numbered 4, after V lost 4 bases and J lost 3 bases. Per the germline V gene, CDR1 is LNHDA and CDR2 is SQIVND (reference sequence). CDR3 residues: CASSTGQGDTEAFF. For the CDR3, the DNA is TGTGCCAGTAGTACTGGACAGGGTGACACTGAAGCTTTCTTT. Supplemented by reference TRBV19 and TRBJ1-1, the full variable domain reads DGGITQSPKYLFRKEGQNVTLSCEQNLNHDAMYWYRQDPGQGLRLIYYSQIVNDFQKGDIAEGYSVSREKKESFPLTVTSAQKNPTAFYLCASSTGQGDTEAFFGQGTRLTVV.

The rearrangement joins TRBV11-2 to TRBJ1-1; 10 nucleotides align to TRBD1. The V and J ends lost 1 base and 2 bases, in that order; junction bases with no gene match: 4. Germline CDR1 and CDR2: SGHAT and FQNNGV. This CDR3 comprises 16 residues. CDR3 sequence: CASSLVGQGLNTEAFF. In DNA form, the CDR3 reads TGTGCCAGCAGCTTAGTGGGACAGGGGTTAAACACTGAAGCTTTCTTT.

The chain joins TRBV5-1 to TRBJ2-6; D gene uncertain. The CDR3 is 14 amino acids. Germline V gene lookup returns CDR1 SGHRS and CDR2 YFSETQ. Trimming cost V 6 bases and J 1 base, with 8 bases left between them. The CDR3 DNA reads TGCGCCAGCAACTCAGGTTCTGGGGCCAACGTCCTGACTTTC. This codes for CASNSGSGANVLTF.

This clone was found a few times. V and J are TRBV11-2 and TRBJ2-5; 7 bases align to TRBD2. This CDR3 region has 13 residues. V trimming: 4 bases; J trimming: 5 bases; junction bases outside the gene matches: 4. Germline lookup yields CDR1 SGHAT and CDR2 FQNNGV. CDR3 DNA: TGTGCCAGCAGCTGGGGGGGAATGGAGACCCAGTACTTC. Translating gives CASSWGGMETQYF.

This clone was seen only a few times. The chain uses TRBV6-4 and TRBJ1-2; D is uncertain. Trimming took 0 bases from V and 4 from J, leaving 6 bases between them. CDR3 length equals 13 residues. Germline-derived CDR1 and CDR2 are MRHNA and SNTAGT. The CDR3 region is CASSDSGGYGYTF. CDR3 DNA sequence: TGTGCCAGCAGTGACTCGGGAGGCTATGGCTACACCTTC.

This sequence joins TRBV5-1 and TRBJ1-1; 10 nucleotides align to TRBD1. Germline CDR1 SGHRS, CDR2 YFSETQ. Trimming cost V 1 base and J 9 bases; bases outside gene matches: 6. The CDR3 totals 14 residues. In DNA, the CDR3 is TGCGCCAGCAGCTTGCAGGACAGGGGGTTAAAAGCTTTCTTT. Amino acids: CASSLQDRGLKAFF.

V is TRBV5-5 and J is TRBJ2-3; 7 nucleotides align to TRBD2. Germline lookup yields CDR1 SGHKS and CDR2 YYEKEE (reference sequence). J lost 2 bases, V lost 5 bases, and 5 bases had no gene match. The CDR3 contains 14 residues. DNA for the CDR3: TGTGCCAGCAGTCAGCGGGGAACCACAGATACGCAGTATTTT. As protein: CASSQRGTTDTQYF.

This clone was detected a few times. The chain is built from TRBV4-3 and TRBJ2-1; TRBD2 matches at 13 bases. From germline, CDR1 is LGHNA and CDR2 YSLEER. J lost 4 bases, V lost 1 base, and 13 bases had no gene match. The CDR3 is 20 amino acids. CDR3 sequence (DNA): TGCGCCAGCAGCCAAGTTCCGATCGGGACTAGCGGGGCGGGGTACAATGAGCAGTTCTTC. It yields the protein CASSQVPIGTSGAGYNEQFF.

The chain combines TRBV7-2 with TRBJ1-1; no clear D gene. V gave up 3 bases and J gave up 3 bases, with 8 bases separating them. This CDR3 contains 13 residues. Germline V gene data show CDR1 as SGHTA and CDR2 as FQGNSA. This chain's CDR3 is CASSLTPYTEAFF. The CDR3 DNA reads as TGTGCCAGCAGCTTGACACCCTACACTGAAGCTTTCTTT.

The chain uses TRBV5-1 and TRBJ1-3; D remains ambiguous. Between the trimmed V and J ends, which lost 4 bases and 3 bases, there was a span of 11 bases. This CDR3 is 14 amino acids long. Germline V gene data show CDR1 as SGHRS and CDR2 as YFSETQ. CDR3 sequence (DNA): TGCGCCAGCAGCCAGGAATCAGGTGGAAACACCATATATTTT. Its protein product is CASSQESGGNTIYF.